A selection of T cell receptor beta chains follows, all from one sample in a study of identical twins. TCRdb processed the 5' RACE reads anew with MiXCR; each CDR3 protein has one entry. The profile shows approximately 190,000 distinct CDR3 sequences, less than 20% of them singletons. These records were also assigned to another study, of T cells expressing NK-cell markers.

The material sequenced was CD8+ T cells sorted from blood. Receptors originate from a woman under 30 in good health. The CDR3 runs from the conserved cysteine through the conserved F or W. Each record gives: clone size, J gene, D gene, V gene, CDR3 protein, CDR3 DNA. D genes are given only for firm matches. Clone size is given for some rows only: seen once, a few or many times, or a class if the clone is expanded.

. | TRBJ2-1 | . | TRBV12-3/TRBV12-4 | CASSAWERASNEQFF | TGTGCCAGCAGTGCCTGGGAGCGGGCCTCCAATGAGCAGTTCTTC
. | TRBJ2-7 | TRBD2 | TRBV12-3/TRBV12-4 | CASRRDYNYEQYF | TGTGCCAGCAGGCGGGACTACAACTACGAGCAGTACTTC
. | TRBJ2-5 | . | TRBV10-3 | CAISGGLEGPQETQYF | TGTGCCATCAGTGGCGGTCTAGAGGGTCCCCAAGAGACCCAGTACTTC
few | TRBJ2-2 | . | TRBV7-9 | CASSPDINTGELFF | TGTGCCAGCAGCCCAGACATTAACACCGGGGAGCTGTTTTTT
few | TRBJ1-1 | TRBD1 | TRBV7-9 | CASSSGQSKEAFF | TGTGCCAGCAGCTCGGGACAGAGTAAGGAAGCTTTCTTT
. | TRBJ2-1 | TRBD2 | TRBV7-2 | CASSVDGTSGRETSF | TGTGCCAGCAGCGTTGACGGGACTAGCGGGAGGGAGACCAGTTTC
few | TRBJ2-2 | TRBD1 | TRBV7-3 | CASSSTPGQGVKGSTGELFF | TGTGCCAGCAGCTCAACTCCGGGACAGGGGGTGAAAGGATCCACCGGGGAGCTGTTTTTT
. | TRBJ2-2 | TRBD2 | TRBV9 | CASSVGGGTGELFF | TGTGCCAGCAGCGTAGGCGGGGGAACCGGGGAGCTGTTTTTT
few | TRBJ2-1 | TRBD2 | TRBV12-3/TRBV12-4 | CASRKTSGGYNEQFF | TGTGCCAGTCGTAAGACTAGCGGGGGGTACAATGAGCAGTTCTTC
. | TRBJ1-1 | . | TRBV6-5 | CASTYGRGTEAFF | TGTGCCAGCACTTACGGCAGGGGCACTGAAGCTTTCTTT
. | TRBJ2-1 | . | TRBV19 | CASSLDSHEQFF | TGTGCCAGTAGTTTAGACTCACATGAGCAGTTCTTC
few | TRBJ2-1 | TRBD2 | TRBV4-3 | CASSQDAGTSGDSQFF | TGCGCCAGCAGCCAAGATGCGGGGACTAGCGGCGATTCGCAGTTCTTC
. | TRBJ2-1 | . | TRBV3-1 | CASSQERAEEQFF | TGTGCCAGCAGCCAAGAAAGGGCTGAGGAGCAGTTCTTC
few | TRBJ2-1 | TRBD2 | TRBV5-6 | CASSLGTGTSGGKQFF | TGTGCCAGCAGCTTGGGAACCGGGACTAGCGGGGGAAAGCAGTTCTTC
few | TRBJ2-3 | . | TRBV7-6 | CASSLGGPPVSDTQYF | TGTGCCAGCAGCTTAGGAGGCCCCCCCGTGTCAGATACGCAGTATTTT
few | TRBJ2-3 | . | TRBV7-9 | CASSSSTGTDTQYF | TGTGCCAGCAGCTCCTCGACAGGCACAGATACGCAGTATTTT
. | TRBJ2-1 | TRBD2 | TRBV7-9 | CASSFLAGFEQFF | TGTGCCAGCAGCTTTCTAGCGGGGTTTGAGCAGTTCTTC
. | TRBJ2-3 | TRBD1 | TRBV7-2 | CASSSPGQGSTDTQYF | TGTGCCAGCAGCTCACCGGGACAGGGAAGCACAGATACGCAGTATTTT
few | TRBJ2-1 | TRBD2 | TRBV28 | CASSSFSGETYNEQFF | TGTGCCAGCAGTTCCTTTAGCGGGGAGACCTACAATGAGCAGTTCTTC
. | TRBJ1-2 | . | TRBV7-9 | CASSSGQPNYGYTF | TGTGCCAGCAGCTCCGGACAGCCTAACTATGGCTACACCTTC
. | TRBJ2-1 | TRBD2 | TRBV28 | CASSFSGGSNEQFF | TGTGCCAGCAGTTTCAGCGGGGGGTCCAATGAGCAGTTCTTC
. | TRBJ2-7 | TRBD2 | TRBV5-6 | CASSLGLAVYEQYF | TGTGCCAGCAGCTTGGGGCTAGCGGTTTACGAGCAGTACTTC
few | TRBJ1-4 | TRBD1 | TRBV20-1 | CSARQGVGEKLFF | TGCAGTGCTAGACAGGGGGTTGGGGAAAAACTGTTTTTT
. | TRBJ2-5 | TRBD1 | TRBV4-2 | CASSDYAGTVQETQYF | TGTGCCAGCAGCGACTACGCCGGGACAGTTCAAGAGACCCAGTACTTC
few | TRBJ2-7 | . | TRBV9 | CASSVELAPSYEQYF | TGTGCCAGCAGCGTAGAACTAGCCCCGTCCTACGAGCAGTACTTC
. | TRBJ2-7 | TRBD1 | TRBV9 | CASSIADRVGEQYF | TGTGCCAGCAGCATAGCGGACAGGGTAGGCGAGCAGTACTTC
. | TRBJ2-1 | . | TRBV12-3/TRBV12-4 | CASSPLTRRHEQFF | TGTGCCAGCAGTCCGTTGACCCGACGGCATGAGCAGTTCTTC
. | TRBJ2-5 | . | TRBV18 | CASSPPGSPETQYF | TGTGCCAGCTCACCACCGGGCAGTCCCGAGACCCAGTACTTC
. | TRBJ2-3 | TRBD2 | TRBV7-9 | CASRTSGGSSDTQYF | TGTGCCAGCAGGACTAGCGGGGGGAGCTCAGATACGCAGTATTTT
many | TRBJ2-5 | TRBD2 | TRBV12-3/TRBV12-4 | CASSLIASGGGETQYF | TGTGCCAGCAGTTTAATTGCTAGCGGGGGAGGAGAGACCCAGTACTTC
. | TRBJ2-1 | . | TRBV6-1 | CASSEAGLGSNEQFF | TGTGCCAGCAGTGAAGCGGGTCTCGGGAGCAATGAGCAGTTCTTC
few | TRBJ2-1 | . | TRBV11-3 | CASSVRRESYNEQFF | TGTGCCAGCAGCGTAAGGCGGGAATCCTACAATGAGCAGTTCTTC
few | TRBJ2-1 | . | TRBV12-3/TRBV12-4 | CASSPPTITPFF | TGTGCCAGCAGTCCTCCTACCATCACCCCGTTCTTC